The 3 T cell receptor beta chains below come from one sample, sequenced in a study of metastatic and nonmetastatic thyroid tumors. None of the patients had undergone any treatment ahead of thyroid surgery. TCRdb used MiXCR to call clones anew from the PCR reads. The sample contains about 23,000 clones, about 24% of which appear only once. Sequencing used tumor tissue. These TCRs come from a male donor with papillary thyroid cancer or a benign thyroid nodule (not recorded which). Some clones in this sample may be carry-over from other donors' samples.

In its sample, this clone was seen many times. The same CDR3 can be traced to other DNA sequences in this sample. V and J are TRBV3-1 and TRBJ2-1, with 8 bases fitting TRBD2. The trim removed 4 bases at V and 2 bases at J, leaving 4 bases unmatched. CDR1 is LGHDT, CDR2 YNNKEL, per germline (reference sequence). The CDR3 sequence is 15 residues long. The CDR3 spells CASSLTSGTYNEQFF. In DNA, the CDR3 is TGTGCCAGCAGCCTTACTAGCGGTACCTACAATGAGCAGTTCTTC.

The rearrangement links TRBV6-2 or TRBV6-3 to TRBJ2-1, with TRBD2 as a possible D gene (6 bases). The CDR3 is made up of 15 amino acids. Germline CDR1 reads MNHEY; CDR2 reads SVGEGT. V gave up 5 bases and J gave up 4 bases, with 15 bases separating them. CDR3 bases: TGTGCCAGCAGTGTGCGCGGGGAGACATACAATGAGCAGTTCTTC. Amino acid sequence: CASSVRGETYNEQFF.

A few counts support this clone. It may be a read error: a sequence one base away is much more abundant. The chain is built from TRBV27 and TRBJ2-2; tentatively, D is TRBD2 (5 bases). The germline gives CDR1 MNHEY, CDR2 SMNVEV (reference sequence). V lost 3 bases and J lost 4, with 6 bases in between. The CDR3 sequence is 13 residues long. CDR3 DNA: TGTGCCAGCAGTTTGAGGGTCACCGGGGAGCTGTTTTTT. Residues: CASSLRVTGELFF.